Below, one T cell receptor (beta chain) is given with its context. Its antigen is undetermined. PCR was performed using 60 Vbeta and 13 Jbeta primers. TCRdb's table, derived via immunoSEQ multiplex PCR, lists solely in-frame clones and lacks some. Here the sample spans some 140,000 clones, about 83% being singletons. The data belong to a study of cytomegalovirus exposure and HLA in healthy donors. Whole-study results and caveats: Using a false discovery rate of 0.05, a later analysis showed that some 16,000 TCR beta sequences were associated with HLA alleles. Previously analyzed data showed that most TCR beta V segments were productive at a frequency of about 87% or about 30%. Reported performance of the classifier showed diagnosis of cytomegalovirus status with high specificity and sensitivity. Despite most TCR sequences being rare, some public TCRs occurred in many donors.

Germline V CDR1 and CDR2: SGDLS, YYNGEE. This CDR3 is built from 15 residues. V lost 3 bases and J lost 0, with 9 bases in between. The sequence was collected from a woman aged 40 to 49 in good health and CMV-seronegative. Material: PBMCs. J is TRBJ1-4 and V is TRBV9; D ambiguous. CDR3 region: CASSALVSTNEKLFF. The CDR3 DNA reads as TGTGCCAGCAGCGCGCTAGTGTCAACTAATGAAAAACTGTTTTTT.